A single sample gave rise to the 8 T cell receptor beta chains below, sequenced in a study of blood T cells in healthy people across ages. A sample-barcoded 5' primer and a J-beta primer mix were used in a second PCR of about 7 to 12 cycles. TCRdb re-analysed the 5' RACE reads in MiXCR, keeping a single row per CDR3 protein. Here the sample spans 1.5 million to 2 million distinct CDR3 sequences, roughly two fifths being singletons. Sample: blood. All receptors come from a human donor in good health.

As DNA, the CDR3 is TGCAGCGTTGATGGGGTAACTCAAGAGACCCAGTACTTC. This gives the protein CSVDGVTQETQYF. The rearrangement joins TRBV29-1 to TRBJ2-5; D is unclear. This CDR3 has 13 amino acids. V lost 3 bases, J lost 2 bases, and 10 bases lay in between. Looked up from germline, CDR1 is SQVTM and CDR2 is ANQGSEA. Filled out from reference TRBV29-1 and TRBJ2-5, the complete variable domain reads SAVISQKPSRDICQRGTSLTIQCQVDSQVTMMFWYRQQPGQSLTLIATANQGSEATYESGFVIDKFPISRPNLTFSTLTVSNMSPEDSSIYLCSVDGVTQETQYFGPGTRLLVL.

In its sample, this clonotype was seen once. CDR3 sequence: CASSSNFGYEQYF. In nucleotides, the CDR3 is TGTGCCAGCAGCTCAAACTTTGGCTACGAGCAGTACTTC. The chain joins TRBV7-6 to TRBJ2-7; D is unresolved. Germline V gives CDR1 SGHVS, CDR2 FNYEAQ. The CDR3 has 13 residues. The V and J ends lost 4 bases and 3 bases respectively, with 10 bases between them.

This clonotype has just a few counts. The chain uses TRBV7-2 and TRBJ2-5; a possible D gene is TRBD2 (5 bases). V was clipped by 5 bases and J by 4 bases, with 14 bases between them. CDR1 and CDR2 (germline): SGHTA, FQGNSA. CDR3 length: 14 residues. Here the CDR3 DNA reads TGTGCCAGCAGCCTGCGGACTCCCGGAGAGACCCAGTACTTC. Translated, it gives CASSLRTPGETQYF.

The gene calls are TRBV4-3 and TRBJ1-1, with no clear D. The length of the CDR3 is 13 residues. V was trimmed by 5 bases and J by 0 bases, leaving 7 bases between them. Germline CDR1 is LGHNA and CDR2 is YSLEER. CDR3 bases: TGCGCCAGCAGCGCCATTCTGAACACTGAAGCTTTCTTT. This codes for CASSAILNTEAFF.

There are a few counts of this clonotype. The junction differs from germline at one of its ends, possibly a read error. The rearrangement links TRBV7-2 to TRBJ2-3, with D perhaps assigned TRBD1 or TRBD2 (6 bases each). Germline CDR1 is SGHTA and CDR2 is FQGNSA. This CDR3 is 14 amino acids long. The CDR3 here is CVSSPLGGRGQQYF. CDR3 bases: TGTGTCAGCAGCCCGCTCGGAGGGCGGGGACAGCAGTATTTT.

This chain uses TRBV28 with TRBJ2-4; 7 bases line up with TRBD1. The CDR3 is 11 residues long. Germline CDR1 MDHEN, CDR2 SYDVKM. V dropped 3 bases and J dropped 13; count of bases not matched to a gene: 3. The CDR3 bases are TGTGCCAGCAGTTTTAGGGGACAGCAGTACTTC. Translating it yields CASSFRGQQYF. The full variable domain, with the rest looked up from reference TRBV28 and TRBJ2-4, is DVKVTQSSRYLVKRTGEKVFLECVQDMDHENMFWYRQDPGLGLRLIYFSYDVKMKEKGDIPEGYSVSREKKERFSLILESASTNQTSMYLCASSFRGQQYFGAGTRLSVL.

This clonotype occurred a few times. The chain uses TRBV7-8 and TRBJ2-3; perhaps TRBD2 as D (6 bases). CDR3 length: 14 residues. Trimming shortened V by 4 bases and J by 13 bases, and 21 bases separated the two germline ends. CDR1 and CDR2 (germline): SGHVS, FQNEAQ. CDR3 sequence reads: CASSSYRDSLQEYF. The CDR3, as DNA: TGTGCCAGCAGCTCATACCGGGACTCCCTCCAGGAGTATTTT.

This chain links TRBV6-5 with TRBJ1-1; D may be TRBD1 (5 bases). V lost 4 bases, J lost 1 base, and 16 bases lay in between. Germline lookup yields CDR1 MNHEY and CDR2 SVGAGI. The CDR3 runs 16 residues. CDR3: CASSSDTGGWNTEAFF. CDR3 bases: TGTGCCAGCAGTTCAGACACGGGGGGGTGGAACACTGAAGCTTTCTTT.